The entry below gives a single T cell receptor (beta chain) sequence along with its context. Its antigen is still unknown. Per-base quality was not reported, and no clone a single base away is much larger than it. This record comes from a study of PD-L1 blockade in urothelial cancer (dated by TCRdb to 2017 to 2019). Background for the entire study: Therapy was started in the mid-2010s for all patients, and atezolizumab 1,200 mg was administered intravenously every 3 weeks. Twenty-five of 29 patients were identified as males with urothelial cancer of bladder origin, and a prior smoking history was reported by 18 of 29 patients. Patients had an ECOG performance status of 0 or 1 and had received between 0 and 3 prior chemotherapy regimens. Blood samples were analyzed at two time points: 3 weeks after treatment start (second dose) and 6 weeks after treatment start. Blood samples yielded a median of around 150,000 T cells and around 80,000 unique TCRs, with median clonality 0.080. The study, an exploratory multi-omic analysis, examined somatic, immune and clinical correlates of response to PD-L1 blockade with atezolizumab in urothelial cancer. Pretreatment tumor samples, along with matched peripheral blood collected serially before and after atezolizumab treatment, underwent TCR sequencing. Durable clinical benefit was defined as a progression-free survival longer than 6 months, and TCR features were additionally tested against progression-free survival and overall survival. In the same patients who had TCR sequencing, pretreatment tumors also underwent whole exome sequencing and RNA sequencing. Durable clinical benefit was achieved by nine patients and was not achieved by 20 patients. Pretreatment blood TCR-seq was available for nearly 30 patients, at least one posttreatment blood collection was obtained for around 25 patients, and tumor TCR-seq was available for around 25 patients.

Synthetic TCR analog templates were spiked into each PCR so that absolute template abundance could be estimated from read counts. The immunoSEQ assay was used to amplify TCRbeta CDR3 regions from genomic DNA with bias-controlled V and J gene primers. Rearranged TCRbeta segments were sequenced at approximately 20X coverage. In the paper's pipeline: Sequencing errors were corrected by clustering and CDR3s were annotated against IMGT to assign V, D and J genes. Only productive TCRbeta rearrangements were used in downstream analyses, excluding out-of-frame or stop-codon sequences. To compute clonality, Shannon entropy was normalized by the log of the number of unique productive sequences and then subtracted from one. Fisher's exact test with Benjamini-Hochberg correction, using a cutoff of adjusted p below 0.01, was how clones that differed between time points or between blood and tumor were identified. Entries here come from immuneACCESS through TCRdb and include only in-frame sequences with V and J called. Some clones fail to appear in such tables; in the studies checked, an unresolved V gene covers under half of the shortfall, and the cause of the remainder is unknown. V, J and clone size are taken as reported in that table, and D and trimming were inferred from the DNA itself. This sample is represented by over 35,000 clones; around four fifths of them were singletons. The biggest ten clones account for approximately 16% of the sample.

Counted from cysteine to phenylalanine, this CDR3 has 14 amino acids. The kept DNA is CDR3 alone, 42 bases in frame from the first base. In the germline V gene, CDR1 corresponds to SNHLY and CDR2 to FYNNEI. Trimming takes 7 bases off V and 5 bases off J; junction bases not matched to a gene: 8. Read against the paper, the sample's time point label means: pretreatment peripheral blood. The cohort included 25 to 30 patients with locally advanced or metastatic urothelial carcinoma who were treated at Memorial Sloan Kettering on a trial protocol. Peripheral blood mononuclear cells were collected pretreatment and during treatment, with between 1 and 8 total time points obtained per patient. The Qiagen DNeasy Blood extraction kit was used to purify genomic DNA from total PBMCs and tumor samples. PBMCs were collected pretreatment and during treatment and were isolated and stored as previously described.

What the research found in general, with its limitations: Improved progression-free and overall survival was associated with having pretreatment peripheral blood TCR clonality below the median. Patients with durable benefit showed greater expansion of tumor-associated TCR clones in peripheral blood 3 weeks after starting treatment (n of about 20, p = 0.022). Because the sample size was small (n = 29) and many of the analyses were exploratory, the results are meant to be hypothesis-generating.

This receptor was taken from a man older than 75 with urothelial cancer. The chain is made from TRBV2 and TRBJ2-5; a stretch of 9 junction bases matches TRBD1. The input for sequencing was PBMCs, taken around atezolizumab (anti-PD-L1) treatment. In nucleotides, the sequence is TGTGCCAGCAATACCGGGACAGGGCACGAGACCCAGTACTTC. Its translation reads: CASNTGTGHETQYF.